This T cell receptor beta chain was found in a study of blood T cell repertoires in COVID-19. Per the study methods: Amplifying reference gene primers gave estimates of nucleated cell counts. The repertoire was sequenced with immunoSEQ multiplex PCR; TCRdb's copy has only in-frame clones and lacks some. V and J calls and clone size come straight from that table; D and trimming were deduced from the DNA. The table lists about 62,000 clones, roughly 92% of them singletons. J was trimmed by 4 bases and V by 8 bases; bases with no gene match: 7. CDR3 length: 14 amino acids. The germline V gene has CDR1 LNHDA and CDR2 SQIVND (reference sequence).

The TCR was taken from a human donor in a cohort sampled during active COVID-19. Sequenced input: peripheral blood. The rearrangement joins TRBV19 to TRBJ1-5, with 8 bases matching TRBD1. The CDR3 nucleotides read TGTGCCAGTTCTAAAGACAGGGGTAATCAGCCCCAGCATTTT. Its protein product is CASSKDRGNQPQHF.